The rows below give T cell receptor beta chains drawn from one sample of a study of T cells in Graves' hyperthyroidism and ophthalmopathy. TCRdb reprocessed the multiplex PCR reads with MiXCR, giving one entry per CDR3 protein. Seen here are hundreds of thousands of distinct CDR3 sequences, 15% to 19% observed once, and the top ten hold about 27%. Sequenced: blood. These TCRs come from a woman aged 18-29 years with Graves' hyperthyroidism that later progressed to Graves' ophthalmopathy. CDR3s include the opening cysteine and the closing phenylalanine or tryptophan. The D gene is left open where the match is weak. Where a row states a size, it is once, few, many or the class of an expanded clone; other rows omit it.

v_gene,j_gene,abundance,d_gene,CDR3aa,CDR3nt
TRBV6-1,TRBJ2-4,many,NA,CASSDSVPLAKNIQYF,TGTGCCAGCAGTGACTCTGTGCCGCTAGCCAAAAACATTCAGTACTTC
TRBV7-6,TRBJ2-3,many,TRBD2,CASSLMARGGRAADTQYF,TGTGCCAGCAGCTTAATGGCTCGCGGCGGGAGGGCCGCAGATACGCAGTATTTT
TRBV7-9,TRBJ2-3,few,TRBD2,CASSLVRTSGSSTDTQYF,TGTGCCAGCAGCTTAGTCAGGACTAGCGGGAGTAGCACAGATACGCAGTATTTT
TRBV20-1,TRBJ2-7,many,NA,CSASPQGDYEQYF,TGCAGTGCTAGTCCGCAGGGCGATTACGAGCAGTACTTC
TRBV6-1,TRBJ2-7,many,TRBD2,CASTPPGLAFYEQYF,TGTGCCAGCACCCCACCGGGACTAGCGTTCTACGAGCAGTACTTC
TRBV7-9,TRBJ2-3,NA,NA,CASSLDRPTSTDTQYF,TGTGCCAGCAGCTTAGACAGGCCAACTAGCACAGATACGCAGTATTTT
TRBV6-2/TRBV6-3,TRBJ1-2,NA,NA,CASSPTLRGYYGYTF,TGTGCCAGCAGTCCGACACTCCGGGGGTACTATGGCTACACCTTC
TRBV6-1,TRBJ2-7,NA,TRBD2,CASRHRTSGIYEQYF,TGTGCCAGCAGACACAGGACTAGCGGGATCTACGAGCAGTACTTC
TRBV19,TRBJ1-1,many,TRBD1,CASSIDSVNRGEAFF,TGTGCCAGTAGTATAGATTCGGTGAACAGGGGTGAAGCTTTCTTT
TRBV6-5,TRBJ2-5,many,TRBD2,CASSYGGSVGETQYF,TGTGCCAGCAGTTACGGCGGGAGTGTAGGGGAGACCCAGTACTTC
TRBV5-1,TRBJ2-6,NA,NA,CASSLGQASGANVLTF,TGCGCCAGCAGCTTGGGCCAGGCCTCTGGGGCCAACGTCCTGACTTTC
TRBV6-9,TRBJ2-6,NA,NA,CASSYPRRPRNSGANVLTF,TGTGCCAGCAGTTACCCCCGGCGACCTCGGAATTCTGGGGCCAACGTCCTGACTTTC
TRBV30,TRBJ1-1,NA,NA,CAWSASRGQTEAFF,TGTGCCTGGAGTGCTTCGAGAGGACAAACTGAAGCTTTCTTT
TRBV12-3/TRBV12-4,TRBJ2-1,few,NA,CASSLWITNNEQFF,TGTGCCAGCAGTTTATGGATAACTAACAATGAGCAGTTCTTC
TRBV10-3,TRBJ2-7,NA,NA,CATRLRTLDEQYF,TGTGCCACCCGACTTAGGACCTTGGACGAGCAGTACTTC
TRBV5-1,TRBJ2-7,many,TRBD1,CASRGPEPGQGGEQYF,TGCGCCAGCAGGGGGCCGGAACCCGGACAGGGTGGCGAGCAGTACTTC
TRBV7-2,TRBJ2-1,many,NA,CASTPGPSASNEQFF,TGTGCCAGCACCCCGGGACCCAGCGCCTCCAATGAGCAGTTCTTC
TRBV27,TRBJ2-5,many,NA,CASGPPPAGVGETQYF,TGTGCCAGCGGCCCCCCCCCCGCAGGGGTGGGGGAGACCCAGTACTTC
TRBV24-1,TRBJ2-7,many,TRBD2,CATSAASGNEQYF,TGTGCCACCAGTGCGGCTAGCGGTAACGAGCAGTACTTC
TRBV3-2,TRBJ2-1,few,NA,CASSLGLALDNEQFF,TGCGCCAGCAGCCTCGGACTAGCGTTAGACAATGAGCAGTTCTTC
TRBV11-1,TRBJ1-2,many,NA,CASSVGHNYGYTF,TGTGCCAGCAGCGTGGGACACAACTATGGCTACACCTTC
TRBV6-2/TRBV6-3,TRBJ1-5,NA,NA,CASSWVQANQPQHF,TGTGCCAGCAGTTGGGTACAGGCCAATCAGCCCCAGCATTTT
TRBV15,TRBJ2-3,NA,TRBD2,CATSRDRWGLALAGGTDTQYF,TGTGCCACCAGCAGAGACAGATGGGGACTAGCCCTGGCGGGGGGCACAGATACGCAGTATTTT
TRBV18,TRBJ2-7,many,NA,CASSLSPDYEQYF,TGTGCCAGCTCACTATCCCCGGACTACGAGCAGTACTTC
TRBV7-8,TRBJ2-1,many,NA,CASSQGFYNEQFF,TGTGCCAGCAGCCAGGGGTTTTACAATGAGCAGTTCTTC
TRBV28,TRBJ2-5,few,NA,CASSFLRDPILVDF,TGTGCCAGCAGTTTCCTCCGGGACCCCATTTTAGTCGACTTC
TRBV7-8,TRBJ2-3,NA,TRBD1,CASSFRGWDTQYF,TGTGCCAGCAGCTTCAGGGGGTGGGATACGCAGTATTTT
TRBV9,TRBJ2-1,NA,NA,CASSAGGWGEQFF,TGTGCCAGCAGCGCAGGAGGGTGGGGTGAGCAGTTCTTC
TRBV2,TRBJ2-7,many,TRBD2,CASSTSGRRSYEQYF,TGTGCCAGCAGTACTAGCGGGCGGCGCTCCTACGAGCAGTACTTC
TRBV11-2,TRBJ2-3,many,TRBD1,CASSQGADTQYF,TGTGCCAGCAGCCAGGGGGCAGATACGCAGTATTTT
TRBV14,TRBJ2-1,NA,NA,CASSQVSGGTRYNEQFF,TGTGCCAGCAGCCAAGTCTCTGGCGGGACACGATACAATGAGCAGTTCTTC
TRBV10-3,TRBJ2-7,few,NA,CAISESVEQYF,TGTGCCATCAGTGAATCGGTAGAGCAGTACTTC
TRBV10-3,TRBJ2-3,many,TRBD2,CATGTSGSTDTQYF,TGTGCCACCGGGACTAGCGGGAGCACAGATACGCAGTATTTT
TRBV20-1,TRBJ2-5,NA,NA,CSARHWTEETQYF,TGCAGTGCTAGGCATTGGACGGAAGAGACCCAGTACTTC
TRBV7-2,TRBJ1-6,NA,NA,CASSLAYRESSYNSPLHF,TGTGCCAGCAGCTTAGCTTACAGGGAAAGCTCCTATAATTCACCCCTCCACTTT
TRBV3-1,TRBJ2-3,many,TRBD2,CASSPFVADGRASDTQYF,TGTGCCAGCAGCCCCTTCGTTGCGGACGGGAGGGCCTCAGATACGCAGTATTTT
TRBV5-6,TRBJ2-6,few,NA,CASSLFSSGANVLTF,TGTGCCAGCAGCTTGTTCAGCTCTGGGGCCAACGTCCTGACTTTC
TRBV20-1,TRBJ2-3,NA,TRBD1,CSALDRDQIDTQYF,TGCAGTGCTTTAGACAGGGATCAAATAGATACGCAGTATTTT
TRBV28,TRBJ1-5,few,TRBD1,CASSRFEPGQAYSNQPQHF,TGTGCCAGCAGCCGATTTGAACCGGGACAGGCATATAGCAATCAGCCCCAGCATTTT
TRBV9,TRBJ2-3,few,NA,CASSGGTYTDTQYF,TGTGCCAGCAGCGGCGGGACGTACACAGATACGCAGTATTTT
TRBV20-1,TRBJ2-5,NA,NA,CSASSGLWDGLRGETQYF,TGCAGTGCTAGTAGTGGGCTTTGGGACGGATTGAGGGGAGAGACCCAGTACTTC
TRBV5-6,TRBJ2-7,few,NA,CASSQGRSYEQYF,TGTGCCAGCAGCCAGGGACGTTCCTACGAGCAGTACTTC
TRBV7-2,TRBJ1-1,many,NA,CASSLAGLTGTEAFF,TGTGCCAGCAGCTTAGCGGGACTCACGGGCACTGAAGCTTTCTTT
TRBV7-2,TRBJ2-7,many,TRBD1,CASSRGRQGGYEQYF,TGTGCCAGCAGCCGAGGACGACAGGGTGGGTACGAGCAGTACTTC
TRBV6-2/TRBV6-3,TRBJ2-7,many,TRBD1,CASSHPYRTGVYAAYEQYF,TGTGCCAGCAGTCACCCATATAGGACAGGGGTCTACGCGGCCTACGAGCAGTACTTC
TRBV18,TRBJ2-7,many,NA,CASSPGEEQYF,TGTGCCAGCTCACCAGGGGAAGAGCAGTACTTC
TRBV6-1,TRBJ2-3,many,TRBD2,CASSEWGPSGRAQDTQYF,TGTGCCAGCAGTGAATGGGGGCCTAGCGGGAGGGCACAAGATACGCAGTATTTT
TRBV10-3,TRBJ1-2,NA,TRBD1,CAISGFDRVAIDGYTF,TGTGCCATCAGTGGCTTTGACAGGGTGGCCATAGATGGCTACACCTTC
TRBV11-3,TRBJ1-1,many,NA,CASSLSLGAEAFF,TGTGCCAGCAGCTTAAGTCTTGGGGCTGAAGCTTTCTTT
TRBV18,TRBJ2-3,few,NA,CASSDQGDTQYF,TGTGCCAGCTCGGACCAGGGGGATACGCAGTATTTT